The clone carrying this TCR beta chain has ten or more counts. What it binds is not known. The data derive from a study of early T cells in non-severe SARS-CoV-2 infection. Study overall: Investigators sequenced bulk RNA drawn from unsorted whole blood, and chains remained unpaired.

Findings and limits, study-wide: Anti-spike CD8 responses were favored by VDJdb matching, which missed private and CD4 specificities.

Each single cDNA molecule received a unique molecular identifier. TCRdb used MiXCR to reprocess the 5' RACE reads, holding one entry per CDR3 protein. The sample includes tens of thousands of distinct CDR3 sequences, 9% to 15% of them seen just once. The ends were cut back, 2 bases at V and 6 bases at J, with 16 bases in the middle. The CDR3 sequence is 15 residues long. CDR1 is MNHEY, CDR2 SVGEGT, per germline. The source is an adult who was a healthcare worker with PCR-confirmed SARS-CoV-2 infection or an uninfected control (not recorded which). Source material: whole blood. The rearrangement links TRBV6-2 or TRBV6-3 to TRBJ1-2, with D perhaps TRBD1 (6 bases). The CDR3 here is CASSYEQGRSDGYTF. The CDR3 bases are TGTGCCAGCAGTTACGAACAGGGAAGGAGTGATGGCTACACCTTC.